This T cell receptor beta chain was recorded in a study of blood T cells in healthy people across ages. It was with a sample-barcoded 5' primer and a J-beta primer mix that a second PCR of about 7 to 12 cycles was run. A template-switch adaptor that had 12 random nucleotides put a tag on each cDNA molecule. TCRdb passed the 5' RACE reads through MiXCR, listing each CDR3 protein once. The sample consists of more than 1 million distinct CDR3 sequences, 45% of them appearing once. CDR3 length: 15 amino acids. The germline CDR1 and CDR2 sequences are MRHNA and SNTAGT. The V segment lost 6 bases and the J segment 2 bases; nucleotides outside the gene matches: 3.

This sequence originates from a woman aged 60-70 years in good health. The J gene is TRBJ2-4, the V gene TRBV6-4; 11 bases match TRBD1. The material sequenced was blood. The CDR3 DNA reads as TGTGCCAGCAGCCGGGACAGGGGGACCAAAAACATTCAGTACTTC. Translating gives CASSRDRGTKNIQYF.